This TCR beta chain was captured by sequencing in a study of PD-L1 blockade in urothelial cancer. Background on the study: T cell content in blood samples showed a median of 141,255. General study findings and limits: Sub-median blood TCR clonality before treatment predicted longer survival.

This table comes from immunoSEQ multiplex PCR, and its TCRdb copy is limited to in-frame clones, with some not included. Altogether about 45,000 clones are present, about 91% being singletons, with the ten largest covering about 4%. The CDR3 is 15 residues long. V was shortened by 1 base and J by 2 bases, with 9 bases between the two germline ends. Germline-derived CDR1 and CDR2 are SGHRS and YFSETQ. Patients were living with locally advanced or metastatic urothelial carcinoma. For this clone: The antigen is unknown.

The chain employs TRBV5-1 and TRBJ2-2; D call uncertain. This clonotype was sampled from an elderly man with urothelial cancer. The sample here was PBMCs, taken around atezolizumab (anti-PD-L1) treatment. For the CDR3, the DNA is TGCGCCAGCAGCTTGTTTGGCCCTAACACCGGGGAGCTGTTTTTT. Its protein is CASSLFGPNTGELFF.